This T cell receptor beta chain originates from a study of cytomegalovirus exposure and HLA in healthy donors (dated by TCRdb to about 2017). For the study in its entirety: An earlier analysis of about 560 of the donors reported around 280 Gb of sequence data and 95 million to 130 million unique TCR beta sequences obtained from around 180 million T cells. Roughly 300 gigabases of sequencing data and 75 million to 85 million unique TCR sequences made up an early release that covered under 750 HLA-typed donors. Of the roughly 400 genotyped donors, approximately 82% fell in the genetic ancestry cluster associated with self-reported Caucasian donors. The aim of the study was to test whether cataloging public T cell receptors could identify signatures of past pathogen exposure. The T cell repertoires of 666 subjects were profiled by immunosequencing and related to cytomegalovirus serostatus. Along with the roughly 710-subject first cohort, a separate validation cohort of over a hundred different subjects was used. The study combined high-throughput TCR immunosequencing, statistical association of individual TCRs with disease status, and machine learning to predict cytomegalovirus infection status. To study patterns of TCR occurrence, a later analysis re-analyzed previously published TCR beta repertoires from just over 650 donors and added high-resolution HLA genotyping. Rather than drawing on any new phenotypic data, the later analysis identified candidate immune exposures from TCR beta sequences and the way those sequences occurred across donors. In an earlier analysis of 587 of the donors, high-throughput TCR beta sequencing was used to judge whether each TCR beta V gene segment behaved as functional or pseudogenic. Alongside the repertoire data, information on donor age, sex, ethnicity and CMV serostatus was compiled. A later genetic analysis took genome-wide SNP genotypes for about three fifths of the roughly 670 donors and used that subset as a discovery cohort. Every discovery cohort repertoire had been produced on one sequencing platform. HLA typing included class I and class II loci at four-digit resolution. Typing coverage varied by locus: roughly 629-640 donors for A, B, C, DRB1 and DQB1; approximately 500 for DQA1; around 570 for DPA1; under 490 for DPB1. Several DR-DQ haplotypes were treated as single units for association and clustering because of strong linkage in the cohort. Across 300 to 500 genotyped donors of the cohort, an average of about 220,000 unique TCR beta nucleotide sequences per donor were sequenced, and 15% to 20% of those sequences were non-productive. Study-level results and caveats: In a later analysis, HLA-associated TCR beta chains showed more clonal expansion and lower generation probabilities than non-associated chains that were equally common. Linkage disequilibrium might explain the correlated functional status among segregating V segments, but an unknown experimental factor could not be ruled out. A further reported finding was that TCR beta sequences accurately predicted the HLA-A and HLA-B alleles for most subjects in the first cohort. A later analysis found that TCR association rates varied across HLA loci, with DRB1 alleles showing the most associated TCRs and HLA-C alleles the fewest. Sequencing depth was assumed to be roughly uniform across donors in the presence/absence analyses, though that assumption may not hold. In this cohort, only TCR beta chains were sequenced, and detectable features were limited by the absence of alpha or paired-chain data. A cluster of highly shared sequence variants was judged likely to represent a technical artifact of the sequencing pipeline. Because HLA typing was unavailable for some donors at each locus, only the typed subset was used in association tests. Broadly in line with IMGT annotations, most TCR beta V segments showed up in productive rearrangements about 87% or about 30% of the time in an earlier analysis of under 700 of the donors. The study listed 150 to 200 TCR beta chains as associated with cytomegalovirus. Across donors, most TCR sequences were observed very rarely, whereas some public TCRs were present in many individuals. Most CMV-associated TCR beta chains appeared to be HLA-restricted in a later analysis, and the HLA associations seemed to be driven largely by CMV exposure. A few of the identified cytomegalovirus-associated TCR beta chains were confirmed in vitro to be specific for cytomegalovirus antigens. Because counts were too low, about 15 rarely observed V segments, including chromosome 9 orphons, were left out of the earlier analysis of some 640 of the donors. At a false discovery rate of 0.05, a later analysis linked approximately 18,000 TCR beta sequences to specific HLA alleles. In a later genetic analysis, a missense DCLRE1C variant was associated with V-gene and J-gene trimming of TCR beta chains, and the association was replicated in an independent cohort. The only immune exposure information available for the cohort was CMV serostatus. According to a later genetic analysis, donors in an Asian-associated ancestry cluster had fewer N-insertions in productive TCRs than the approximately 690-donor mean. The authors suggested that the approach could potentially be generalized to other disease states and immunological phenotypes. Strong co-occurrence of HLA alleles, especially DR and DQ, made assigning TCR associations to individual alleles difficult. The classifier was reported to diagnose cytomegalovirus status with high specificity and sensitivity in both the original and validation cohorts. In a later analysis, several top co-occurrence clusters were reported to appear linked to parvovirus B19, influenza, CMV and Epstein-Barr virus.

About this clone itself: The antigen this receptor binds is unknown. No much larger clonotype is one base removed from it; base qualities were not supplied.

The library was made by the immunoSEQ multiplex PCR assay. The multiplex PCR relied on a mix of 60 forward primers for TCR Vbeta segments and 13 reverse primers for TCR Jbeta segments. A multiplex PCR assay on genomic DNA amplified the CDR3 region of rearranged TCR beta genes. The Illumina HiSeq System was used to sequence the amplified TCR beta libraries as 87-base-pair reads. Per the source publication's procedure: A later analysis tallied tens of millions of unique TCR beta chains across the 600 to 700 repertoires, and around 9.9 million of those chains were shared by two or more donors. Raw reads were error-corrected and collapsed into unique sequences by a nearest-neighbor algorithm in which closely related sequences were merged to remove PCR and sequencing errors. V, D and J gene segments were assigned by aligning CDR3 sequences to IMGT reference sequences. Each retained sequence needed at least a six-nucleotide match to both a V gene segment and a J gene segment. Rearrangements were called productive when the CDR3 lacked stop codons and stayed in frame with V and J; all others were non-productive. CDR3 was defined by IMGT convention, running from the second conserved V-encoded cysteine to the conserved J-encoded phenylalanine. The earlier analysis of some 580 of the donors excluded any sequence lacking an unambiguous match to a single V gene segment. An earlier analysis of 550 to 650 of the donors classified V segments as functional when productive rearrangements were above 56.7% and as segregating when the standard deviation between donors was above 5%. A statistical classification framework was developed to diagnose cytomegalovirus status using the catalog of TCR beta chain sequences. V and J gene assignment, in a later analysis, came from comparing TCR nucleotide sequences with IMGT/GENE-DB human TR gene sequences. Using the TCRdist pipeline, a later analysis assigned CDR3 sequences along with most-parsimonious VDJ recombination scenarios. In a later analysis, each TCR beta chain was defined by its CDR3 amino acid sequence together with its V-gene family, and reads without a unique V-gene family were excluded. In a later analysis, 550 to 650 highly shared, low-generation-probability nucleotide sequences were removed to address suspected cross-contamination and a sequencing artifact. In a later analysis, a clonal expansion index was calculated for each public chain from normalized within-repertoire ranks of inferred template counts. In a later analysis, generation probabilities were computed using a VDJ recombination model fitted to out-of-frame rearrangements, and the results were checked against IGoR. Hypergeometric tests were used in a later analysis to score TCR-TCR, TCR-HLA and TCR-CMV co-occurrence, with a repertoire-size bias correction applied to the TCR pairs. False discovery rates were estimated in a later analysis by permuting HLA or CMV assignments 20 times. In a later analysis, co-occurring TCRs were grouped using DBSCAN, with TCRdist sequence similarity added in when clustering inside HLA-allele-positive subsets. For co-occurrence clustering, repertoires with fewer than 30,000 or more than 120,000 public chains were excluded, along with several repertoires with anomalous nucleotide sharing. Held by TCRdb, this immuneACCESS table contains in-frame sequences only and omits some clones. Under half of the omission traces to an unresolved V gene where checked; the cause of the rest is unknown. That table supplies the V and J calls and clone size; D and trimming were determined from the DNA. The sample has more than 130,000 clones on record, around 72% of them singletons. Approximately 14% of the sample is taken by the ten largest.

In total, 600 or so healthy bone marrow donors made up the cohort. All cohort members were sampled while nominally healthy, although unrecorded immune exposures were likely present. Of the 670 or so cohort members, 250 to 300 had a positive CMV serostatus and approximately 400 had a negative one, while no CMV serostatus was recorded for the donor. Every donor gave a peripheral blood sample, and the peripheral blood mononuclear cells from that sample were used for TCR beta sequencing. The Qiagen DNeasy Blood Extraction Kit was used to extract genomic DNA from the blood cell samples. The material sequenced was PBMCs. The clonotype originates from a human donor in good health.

The CDR3 has the sequence CASSTYLAGNQPQHF. The sequence in DNA is TGTGCCAGTAGTACCTATTTGGCGGGCAATCAGCCCCAGCATTTT. The V gene is TRBV19 and the J gene is TRBJ1-5; no D segment can be confidently identified. Via the germline V gene (reference sequence), CDR1 is LNHDA and CDR2 SQIVND. V is pared back by 4 bases and J by 2 bases, with 12 bases lying between the germline termini. The CDR3 covers 15 residues, taking in both the cysteine and the phenylalanine. This entry keeps only the CDR3 DNA: 45 bases, framed from base 1.